This is a list of T cell receptor beta chains from one sample in a study of cytomegalovirus exposure and HLA in healthy donors. The assay was immunoSEQ multiplex PCR, and TCRdb's table has in-frame clones only and misses some. Among tens of thousands of clones, around 79% were seen once, and the ten largest hold less than 7%. Sample: PBMCs. These receptors were taken from a male donor in good health and CMV-seropositive. The CDR3 runs from the conserved cysteine through the conserved F or W. D genes are given only for firm matches. Some rows have no size entry. The others give once, few or many, or a class for an expanded clone.

j_call,v_call,clone_size,d_call,cdr3_nt,cdr3_aa
TRBJ2-7,TRBV5-1,.,.,TGCGCCAGCAAAGGCCCCCAGCTGACGGGCGAGCAGTACTTC,CASKGPQLTGEQYF
TRBJ2-3,TRBV12-1,once,.,TGTGCCAGCAGCCTCGCGCGAGGCGGGGTGAGCACAGATACGCAGTATTTT,CASSLARGGVSTDTQYF
TRBJ1-4,TRBV5-1,.,TRBD1,TGCGCCAGCAGGGGACAGACAACTAATGAAAAACTGTTTTTT,CASRGQTTNEKLFF
TRBJ2-2,TRBV5-1,.,TRBD2,TGCGCCAGCAGTATCTTACGGGGGGACACCGGGGAGCTGTTTTTT,CASSILRGDTGELFF
TRBJ1-5,TRBV19,.,TRBD1,TGTGCCAGTAGTCCGGGACAGGGGACCCGCCCTCAGCATTTT,CASSPGQGTRPQHF
TRBJ2-5,TRBV9,.,.,TGTGCCAGCAGCGTAGGAAGGGGTGGCGAGACCCAGTACTTC,CASSVGRGGETQYF
TRBJ1-5,TRBV4-1,.,TRBD1,TGCGCCAGCAGCCAAGTTCCCGTTCGGGACAGGGTCAATCAGCCCCAGCATTTT,CASSQVPVRDRVNQPQHF
TRBJ1-6,TRBV5-4,many,.,TGTGCCAGCAGCTTGGATGCAGGGAACTATAATTCACCCCTCCACTTT,CASSLDAGNYNSPLHF
TRBJ2-7,TRBV7-2,.,TRBD2,TGTGCCAGCAGCTCGACTAGCGGGAGGGGCTACGAGCAGTACTTC,CASSSTSGRGYEQYF
TRBJ2-3,TRBV2,.,TRBD2,TGTGCCAGCAGGGGACTAGGCCCAGATACGCAGTATTTT,CASRGLGPDTQYF
TRBJ1-4,TRBV2,.,.,TGTGCCAGCAGTGGTACGACAGCAACTAATGAAAAACTGTTTTTT,CASSGTTATNEKLFF
TRBJ1-1,TRBV29-1,.,TRBD1,TGCAGCGTGTACAGGGGGGGGGTGAACACTGAAGCTTTCTTT,CSVYRGGVNTEAFF
TRBJ2-7,TRBV6-5,.,.,TGTGCCAGCAGTTACTCCGGGGGAGTTTACGAGCAGTACTTC,CASSYSGGVYEQYF
TRBJ1-1,TRBV4-3,.,.,TGCGCCAGCAGCCAAAGGGCACAGGGCAACTCTGAAGCTTTCTTT,CASSQRAQGNSEAFF
TRBJ2-3,TRBV7-8,once,TRBD2,TGTGCCAGCAGCTCCGTAGCGGGGGGCCGGGGGGGGGATACGCAGTATTTT,CASSSVAGGRGGDTQYF
TRBJ1-1,TRBV9,once,.,TGTGCCAGCAGCCCTGCGGGGGGTCTCGGGACTGAAGCTTTCTTT,CASSPAGGLGTEAFF
TRBJ2-2,TRBV27,.,.,TGTGCCAGCAGTTTGGTATTAGCGACGAACACCGGGGAGCTGTTTTTT,CASSLVLATNTGELFF
TRBJ2-6,TRBV27,.,.,TGTGCCAGCAGCCCTCAGACTGGGGCCAACGTCCTGACTTTC,CASSPQTGANVLTF
TRBJ1-1,TRBV7-2,.,TRBD1,TGTGCCAGCGGAAAAGACAGGGGACGGACTGAAGCTTTCTTT,CASGKDRGRTEAFF
TRBJ1-2,TRBV4-1,.,TRBD1,TGCGCCAGCAGCCAAGTAATTCGAAGGACAGGGGAAAGGAATGGCTACACCTTC,CASSQVIRRTGERNGYTF
TRBJ2-7,TRBV7-2,.,.,TGTGCCAGCAGCCTAGCGGACAGGGTTTACGAGCAGTACTTC,CASSLADRVYEQYF
TRBJ1-3,TRBV30,.,.,TGTGCCTGGAGTGTACAGAGGGCTGGAAACACCATATATTTT,CAWSVQRAGNTIYF
TRBJ2-1,TRBV29-1,.,TRBD2,TGCAGCGCCCGGACTAGCGGGAGCTCCTACAATGAGCAGTTCTTC,CSARTSGSSYNEQFF
TRBJ2-5,TRBV7-9,.,.,TGTGCCAGCCAGTTCAACCAAGAGACCCAGTACTTC,CASQFNQETQYF
TRBJ2-7,TRBV5-4,.,.,TGTGCCAGCAGCTGGGGGGCGGGGGCCGAGCAGTACTTC,CASSWGAGAEQYF
TRBJ1-1,TRBV11-2,.,.,TGTGCCAGCAGCTTAGATCCCCCGGCAGGGAACACTGAAGCTTTCTTT,CASSLDPPAGNTEAFF
TRBJ2-3,TRBV28,.,TRBD2,TGTGCCAGCAGAACCCCCGGGACTAGCACAAGGCAGTATTTT,CASRTPGTSTRQYF
TRBJ1-5,TRBV6-4,few,.,TGTGCCAGCAGTGACTCAGGGGATCAGCCCCAGCATTTT,CASSDSGDQPQHF
TRBJ2-1,TRBV4-1,.,TRBD2,TGCGCCAGCAGCCAAGCGCCAGCGGGGGGGGCGTACAATGAGCAGTTCTTC,CASSQAPAGGAYNEQFF
TRBJ2-1,TRBV4-2,few,TRBD2,TGTGCCAGCAGCCAAGATTCTGGCGGGAGACTCAATGTGAGAGTCTTC,CASSQDSGGRLNVRVF
TRBJ1-1,TRBV6-1,few,.,TGTGCCAGCAGTTTGCGGGAGAACACTGAAGCTTTCTTT,CASSLRENTEAFF
TRBJ1-1,TRBV7-2,.,.,TGTGCCAGCAGCTTAGTATTTTCGGGAAACACTGAAGCTTTCTTT,CASSLVFSGNTEAFF
TRBJ2-1,TRBV28,.,.,TGTGCCAGCAGTCCCCCTCGGAATGAGCAGTTCTTC,CASSPPRNEQFF
TRBJ2-3,TRBV5-1,.,.,TGCGCCAGCAGCTTGGGACTAGGCCGAGATACGCAGTATTTC,CASSLGLGRDTQYF
TRBJ2-7,TRBV5-6,.,TRBD1,TGTGCCAGCAGCTTGCCGTCTGGCCCCCTTGCGGCAGGGGGCGAGCAGTACTTC,CASSLPSGPLAAGGEQYF
TRBJ2-7,TRBV5-4,.,TRBD1,TGTGCCAGCAGCTCGGACAGGGGATCCTACGAGCAGTACTTC,CASSSDRGSYEQYF
TRBJ1-6,TRBV6-6,.,TRBD1,TGTGCCAGCAGTTACTCCAGGGGGCATAATTCACCCCTCCACTTT,CASSYSRGHNSPLHF
TRBJ2-7,TRBV7-6,.,.,TGTGCCAGCAGCCCGTCCTTGAGCTCCTACGAGCAGTACTTC,CASSPSLSSYEQYF
TRBJ1-1,TRBV29-1,.,TRBD1,TGCAGCGTTGCAGGGACAGGCCTGACCTGGAAAGCTTTCTTT,CSVAGTGLTWKAFF
TRBJ2-3,TRBV19,.,TRBD2,TGTGCCAGTACCCCCTCGCTAGCGGGAGGGCCTGGCGGGCTGGGCGATACGCAGTATTTT,CASTPSLAGGPGGLGDTQYF
TRBJ1-2,TRBV7-2,.,.,TGTGCCAGCAGCTACCCGGGGACGGGAGTAAGCTACACCTTC,CASSYPGTGVSYTF
TRBJ1-2,TRBV5-1,once,.,TGCGCCAGCAGCTTGGTTCCAGGGCCCTATGGCTACACCTTC,CASSLVPGPYGYTF
TRBJ2-5,TRBV20-1,.,.,TGCAGTGCTTACCGGGAGACCCAGTACTTC,CSAYRETQYF
TRBJ2-1,TRBV6-5,.,TRBD1,TGTGCCAGCAGCTTCATTACAGGGGTCTACAATGAGCAGTTCTTC,CASSFITGVYNEQFF
TRBJ2-1,TRBV4-1,few,TRBD2,TGCGCCAGCTGGAAGGTAGCGGGAGAGAAGTCCTACAATGAGCAGTTCTTC,CASWKVAGEKSYNEQFF
TRBJ1-2,TRBV5-1,.,.,TGCGCCAGCAGCGTATCAGGGACTCAACTGGGGGGATATGGCTACACCTTC,CASSVSGTQLGGYGYTF
TRBJ2-7,TRBV4-1,.,.,TGCGCCAGCAGCCCCACCCTCCGGCGGGCGGGTTCCTACGAGCAGTACTTC,CASSPTLRRAGSYEQYF
TRBJ2-3,TRBV4-1,.,.,TGCGCCAGCTCCTCTCCCCGGGCAGATACGCAGTATTTT,CASSSPRADTQYF
TRBJ1-3,TRBV11-2,.,.,TGTGCCAGCAGCCGACGACAGGATGGAAACACCATATATTTT,CASSRRQDGNTIYF
TRBJ1-1,TRBV6-5,.,.,TGTGCCAGCAGTTTCGTCAGGGCTGGGAACACTGAAGCTTTCTTT,CASSFVRAGNTEAFF
TRBJ1-1,TRBV5-1,.,.,TGCGCCAGCAAGCAGTGGGGCAGGGACATGAACACTGAAGCTTTCTTT,CASKQWGRDMNTEAFF
TRBJ1-3,TRBV28,.,TRBD1,TGTGCCAGCAGTTTAGGAGGGGGCGAGTGTACTGGAAACACCATATATTTT,CASSLGGGECTGNTIYF
TRBJ1-2,TRBV11-2,few,.,TGTGCCAGCAGCTTAGATCCCGGGAGAGCCCTTCTAGTCACCTTC,CASSLDPGRALLVTF
TRBJ1-4,TRBV7-9,.,TRBD1,TGTGCCAGCAGCGCCTCCGGGACAGGGTTGGAAAAACTGTTTTTT,CASSASGTGLEKLFF
TRBJ1-2,TRBV15,.,.,TGTGCCACCAGGCCGACAAACGGCGCTGGCTACACCTTC,CATRPTNGAGYTF